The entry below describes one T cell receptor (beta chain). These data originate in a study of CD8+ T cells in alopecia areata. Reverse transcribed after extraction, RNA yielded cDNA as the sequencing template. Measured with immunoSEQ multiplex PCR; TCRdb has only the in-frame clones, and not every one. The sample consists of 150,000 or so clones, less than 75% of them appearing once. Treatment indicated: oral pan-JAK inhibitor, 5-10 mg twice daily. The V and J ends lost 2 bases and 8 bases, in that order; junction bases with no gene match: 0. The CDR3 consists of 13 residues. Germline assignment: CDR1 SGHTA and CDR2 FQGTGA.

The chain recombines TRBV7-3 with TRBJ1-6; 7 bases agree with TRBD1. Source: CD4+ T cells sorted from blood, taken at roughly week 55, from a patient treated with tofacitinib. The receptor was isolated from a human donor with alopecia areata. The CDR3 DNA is TGTGCCAGCAGCTTAGACAGGGATTCACCCCTCCACTTT. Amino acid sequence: CASSLDRDSPLHF.